Below, one T cell receptor (beta chain) is given with its context. There are 13 residues in the CDR3. CDR1 is MNHEY, CDR2 SVGEGT, per germline. Trimming left V 0 bases short and J 3 bases short, with 5 bases between. The sample belongs to a study of T cells after yellow fever vaccination. TCRdb analysed the 5' RACE reads with MiXCR anew, one entry per CDR3 protein. This table holds a few hundred thousand distinct CDR3 sequences, approximately 19% found once. The origin of this receptor is a man in his late teens or twenties who received the YFV17D yellow fever vaccine. The sequences come from PBMCs, collected before the yellow fever booster vaccination. This chain joins TRBV6-2 or TRBV6-3 and TRBJ1-2; D remains ambiguous. The CDR3: CASSYSVDYGYTF. The CDR3 bases are TGTGCCAGCAGTTACTCAGTGGACTATGGCTACACCTTC.